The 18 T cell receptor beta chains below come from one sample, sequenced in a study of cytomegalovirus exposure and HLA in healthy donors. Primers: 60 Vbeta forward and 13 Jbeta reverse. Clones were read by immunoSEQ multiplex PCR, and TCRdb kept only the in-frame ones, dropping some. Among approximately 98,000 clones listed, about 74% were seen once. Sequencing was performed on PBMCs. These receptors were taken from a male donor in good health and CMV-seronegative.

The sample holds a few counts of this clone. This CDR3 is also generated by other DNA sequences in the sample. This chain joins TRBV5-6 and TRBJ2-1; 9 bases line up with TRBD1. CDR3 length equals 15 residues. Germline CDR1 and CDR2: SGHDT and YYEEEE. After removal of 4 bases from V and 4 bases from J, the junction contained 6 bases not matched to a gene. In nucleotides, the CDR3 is TGTGCCAGCAGCACACCCGGGACAGGGTACAATGAGCAGTTCTTC. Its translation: CASSTPGTGYNEQFF.

CDR3 in DNA: TGTGCCAGCAGAACTACAGGGGGAGTCTACACCTTC. It encodes CASRTTGGVYTF. This chain joins TRBV28 and TRBJ1-2; 8 nucleotides agree with TRBD1. CDR1 MDHEN and CDR2 SYDVKM come from the germline V gene. This CDR3 is 12 amino acids long. The V gene end was trimmed by 6 bases and the J gene end by 10 bases; junction bases not matched to a gene: 7.

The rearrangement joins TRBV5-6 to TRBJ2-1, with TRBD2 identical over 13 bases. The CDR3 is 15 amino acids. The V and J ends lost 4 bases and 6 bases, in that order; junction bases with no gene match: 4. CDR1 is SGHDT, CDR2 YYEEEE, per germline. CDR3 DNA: TGTGCCAGCAGCCCTGGGACTAGCGGGGCCAATGAGCAGTTCTTC. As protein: CASSPGTSGANEQFF.

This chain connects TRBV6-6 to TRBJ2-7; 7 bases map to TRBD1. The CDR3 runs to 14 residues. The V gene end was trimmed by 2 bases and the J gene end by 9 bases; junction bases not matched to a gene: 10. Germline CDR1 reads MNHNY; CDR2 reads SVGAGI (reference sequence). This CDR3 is CASSYPDRITPQYF. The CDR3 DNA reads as TGTGCCAGCAGTTACCCGGACAGGATCACGCCGCAGTACTTC.

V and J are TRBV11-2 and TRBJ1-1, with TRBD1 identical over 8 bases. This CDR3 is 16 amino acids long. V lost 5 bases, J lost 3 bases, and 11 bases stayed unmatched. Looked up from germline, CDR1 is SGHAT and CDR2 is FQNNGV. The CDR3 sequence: CASSPRTGKVHTEAFF. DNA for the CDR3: TGTGCCAGCAGCCCACGGACAGGGAAGGTACACACTGAAGCTTTCTTT. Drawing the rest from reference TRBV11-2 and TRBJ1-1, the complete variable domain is EAGVAQSPRYKIIEKRQSVAFWCNPISGHATLYWYQQILGQGPKLLIQFQNNGVVDDSQLPKDRFSAERLKGVDSTLKIQPAKLEDSAVYLCASSPRTGKVHTEAFFGQGTRLTVV.

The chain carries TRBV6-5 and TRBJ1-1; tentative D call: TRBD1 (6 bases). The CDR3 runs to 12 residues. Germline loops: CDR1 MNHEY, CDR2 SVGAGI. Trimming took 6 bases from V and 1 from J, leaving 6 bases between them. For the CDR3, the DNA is TGTGCCAGCAGGGGACAGAACACTGAAGCTTTCTTT. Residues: CASRGQNTEAFF.

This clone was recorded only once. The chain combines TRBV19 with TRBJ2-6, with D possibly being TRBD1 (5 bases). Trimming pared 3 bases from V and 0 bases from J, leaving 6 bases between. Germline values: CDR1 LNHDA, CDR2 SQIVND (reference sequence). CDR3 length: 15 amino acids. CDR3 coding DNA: TGTGCCAGTAGTATCGGACACTCTGGGGCCAACGTCCTGACTTTC. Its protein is CASSIGHSGANVLTF.

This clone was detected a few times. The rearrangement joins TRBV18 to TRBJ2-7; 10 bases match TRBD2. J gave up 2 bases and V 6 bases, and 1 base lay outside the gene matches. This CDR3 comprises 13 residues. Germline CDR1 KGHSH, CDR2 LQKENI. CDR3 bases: TGTGCCAGCTCGGGGACTAGCGCCTACGAGCAGTACTTC. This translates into CASSGTSAYEQYF.

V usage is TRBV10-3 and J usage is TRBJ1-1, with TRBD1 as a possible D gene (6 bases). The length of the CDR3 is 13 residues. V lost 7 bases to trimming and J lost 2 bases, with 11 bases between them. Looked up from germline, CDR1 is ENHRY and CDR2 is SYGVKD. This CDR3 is CAITGGANTEAFF. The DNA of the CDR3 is TGTGCCATCACGGGGGGGGCAAACACTGAAGCTTTCTTT.

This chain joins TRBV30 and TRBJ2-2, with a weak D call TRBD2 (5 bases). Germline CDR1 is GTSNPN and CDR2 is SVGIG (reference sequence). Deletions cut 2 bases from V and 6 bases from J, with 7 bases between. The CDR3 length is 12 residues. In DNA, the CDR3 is TGTGCCTGGAGTCGGGAAGCCGGGGAGCTGTTTTTT. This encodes CAWSREAGELFF.

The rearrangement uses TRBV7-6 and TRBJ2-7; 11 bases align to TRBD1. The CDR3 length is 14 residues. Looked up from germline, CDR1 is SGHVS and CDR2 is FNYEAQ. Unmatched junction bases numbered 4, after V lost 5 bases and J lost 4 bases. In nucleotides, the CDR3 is TGTGCCAGCAGCCCCGGACAGGGGGCTTACGAGCAGTACTTC. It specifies CASSPGQGAYEQYF.

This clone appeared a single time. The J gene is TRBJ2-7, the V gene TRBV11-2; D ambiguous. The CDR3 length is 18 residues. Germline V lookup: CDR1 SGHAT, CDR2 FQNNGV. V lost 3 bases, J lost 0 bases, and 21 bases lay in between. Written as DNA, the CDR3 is TGTGCCAGCAGCTTGGGTTATTCTGGTAGGCCGGGCTCCTACGAGCAGTACTTC. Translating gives CASSLGYSGRPGSYEQYF. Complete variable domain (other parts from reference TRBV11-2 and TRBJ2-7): EAGVAQSPRYKIIEKRQSVAFWCNPISGHATLYWYQQILGQGPKLLIQFQNNGVVDDSQLPKDRFSAERLKGVDSTLKIQPAKLEDSAVYLCASSLGYSGRPGSYEQYFGPGTRLTVT.

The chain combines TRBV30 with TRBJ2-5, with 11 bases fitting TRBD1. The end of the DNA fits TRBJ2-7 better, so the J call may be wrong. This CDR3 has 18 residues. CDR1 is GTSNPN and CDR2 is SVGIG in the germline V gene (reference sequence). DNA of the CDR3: TGTGCCTGGAGTCAGAGGGACAGGGGGGGGCCGGTCTCCTACGAGCAGTACTTC. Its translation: CAWSQRDRGGPVSYEQYF.

CDR3 protein: CASSPQGGTEAFF. DNA for the CDR3: TGTGCCAGCTCGCCTCAGGGGGGCACTGAAGCTTTCTTT. The V and J genes are TRBV18 and TRBJ1-1; 7 bases align to TRBD1. J was trimmed by 4 bases and V by 6 bases; bases with no gene match: 5. This CDR3 spans 13 amino acids. The germline gives CDR1 KGHSH, CDR2 LQKENI.

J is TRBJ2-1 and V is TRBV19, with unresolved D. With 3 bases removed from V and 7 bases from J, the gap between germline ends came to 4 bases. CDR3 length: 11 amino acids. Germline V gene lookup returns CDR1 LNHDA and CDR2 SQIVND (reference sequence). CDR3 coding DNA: TGTGCCAGTAGTATTGTAAATGAGCAGTTCTTC. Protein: CASSIVNEQFF.

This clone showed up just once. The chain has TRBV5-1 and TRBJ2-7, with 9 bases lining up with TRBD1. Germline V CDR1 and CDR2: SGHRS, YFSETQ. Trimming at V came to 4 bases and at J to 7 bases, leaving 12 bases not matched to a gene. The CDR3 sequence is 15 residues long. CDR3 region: CASSQGQGLNREQYF. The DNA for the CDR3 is TGCGCCAGCAGCCAAGGACAGGGGTTAAATAGAGAGCAGTACTTC.

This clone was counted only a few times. CDR3 nucleotides: TGTGCCAGCACCGGGACAGGGGGTTTCGGAAACACCATATATTTT. Translation gives CASTGTGGFGNTIYF. The chain recombines TRBV6-1 with TRBJ1-3; 11 positions agree with TRBD1. Germline V gives CDR1 MNHNS, CDR2 SASEGT. CDR3 length: 15 residues. V trimming: 7 bases; J trimming: 4 bases; junction bases outside the gene matches: 6.

CDR3 DNA sequence: TGTGCCAGCAGCACCCGTTTAGACAGGGCGGAACGGCTCTACACCTTC. Encoded protein: CASSTRLDRAERLYTF. V usage is TRBV9 and J usage is TRBJ1-2, with 7 bases identical to TRBD1. V was pared by 4 bases and J by 10 bases, with 19 bases of the junction left unmatched. The CDR3 runs to 16 residues. CDR1 is SGDLS, CDR2 YYNGEE, per germline.